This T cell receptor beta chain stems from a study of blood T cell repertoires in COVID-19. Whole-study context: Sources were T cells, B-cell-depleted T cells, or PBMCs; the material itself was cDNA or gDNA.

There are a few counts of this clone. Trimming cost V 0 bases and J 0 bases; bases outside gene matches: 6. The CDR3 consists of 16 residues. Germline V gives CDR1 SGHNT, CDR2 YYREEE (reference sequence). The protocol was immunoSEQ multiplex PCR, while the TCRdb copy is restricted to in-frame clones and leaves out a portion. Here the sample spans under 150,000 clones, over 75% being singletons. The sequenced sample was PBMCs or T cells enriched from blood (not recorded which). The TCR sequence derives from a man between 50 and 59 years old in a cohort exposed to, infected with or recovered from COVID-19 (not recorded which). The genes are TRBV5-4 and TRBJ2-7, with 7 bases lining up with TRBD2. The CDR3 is CASSLAGGGPSYEQYF. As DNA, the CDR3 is TGTGCCAGCAGCTTGGCCGGGGGAGGGCCCTCCTACGAGCAGTACTTC.